This T cell receptor beta chain was retrieved from a study of blood T cell repertoires in COVID-19. Background on the study: Samples taken during acute and convalescent COVID-19 were collected in the United States, Italy and Spain. Nucleic acid was either cDNA or gDNA, and it came from T cells, B-cell-depleted T cells, or PBMCs.

Germline values: CDR1 SGHRS, CDR2 YFSETQ. The trim removed 5 bases at V and 8 bases at J, leaving 13 bases unmatched. CDR3 size: 15 residues. Original data processing: Amplifying reference gene primers gave estimates of nucleated cell counts. Only in-frame clones appear in the TCRdb table, and some are missing; sequencing was by immunoSEQ multiplex PCR. V and J calls and clone size are given by that table; D and trimming were obtained from the DNA. In the table there are about 200,000 clones, 70% to 80% of which are singletons. It was during active infection that Seattle patients were enrolled and then longitudinally followed.

The rearrangement joins TRBV5-1 to TRBJ1-2; 9 positions match TRBD1. The sample consisted of peripheral blood. This sequence originates from a woman aged 40 to 50 with COVID-19, enrolled during active disease. CDR3 region: CASRRGTGSLIGYTF. The CDR3 region has the DNA TGCGCCAGCAGGAGGGGGACAGGGTCTTTAATAGGCTACACCTTC.